The 30 T cell receptor beta chains in this list originate from one sample, sequenced in a study of monozygotic twins with inflammatory bowel disease. TCRdb reprocessed the 5' RACE reads; each CDR3 protein has one entry and no DNA is given. Its table lists about 130,000 distinct CDR3 sequences. What was sequenced was blood. Source of these receptors: a human donor with ulcerative colitis or Crohn's disease, or a healthy co-twin of an affected twin (not recorded which).

The CDR3 is CASSPPGTQYF. The chain employs TRBV12-3 or TRBV12-4 and TRBJ2-3; TCRdb lists TRBD2, though no DNA is available to test this call. CDR3 length equals 11 residues.

The V gene is TRBV7-3, the J gene TRBJ2-1. Germline assignment: CDR1 SGHTA and CDR2 FQGTGA. The CDR3 is made up of 17 amino acids. CDR3 loop: CASSLLVGGYSYNEQFF.

V and J are TRBV7-2 and TRBJ1-1; TCRdb indicates TRBD1, and absent DNA this call remains unverified. The CDR3 sequence is 15 residues long. Germline CDR1 reads SGHTA; CDR2 reads FQGNSA. The CDR3 loop is CASSFPGQGRTEAFF.

The chain recombines TRBV5-1 with TRBJ1-1; TCRdb names TRBD1, which stays unverified in the absence of DNA. The CDR3 is 17 amino acids. CDR1 SGHRS and CDR2 YFSETQ come from the germline V gene. This CDR3 is CASSLAGGTGVDTEAFF.

The chain combines TRBV28 with TRBJ2-1. This CDR3 is built from 14 residues. Germline V lookup: CDR1 MDHEN, CDR2 SYDVKM. CDR3 residues: CASRRGASYNEQFF.

This chain uses TRBV20-1 with TRBJ2-5; TCRdb designates TRBD2, a call that cannot be tested without DNA. The CDR3 runs to 13 residues. Germline CDR1 and CDR2: DFQATT and SNEGSKA (reference sequence). The CDR3 sequence is CSARTSGGETQYF.

This chain uses TRBV29-1 with TRBJ2-5; the TCRdb call, TRBD1, lacks DNA for checking. The CDR3 is 16 residues long. Germline CDR1 SQVTM, CDR2 ANQGSEA. Here the CDR3 reads CSVGRTRRGSLETQYF.

J is TRBJ2-7 and V is TRBV5-1. CDR3 length equals 11 residues. Germline assignment: CDR1 SGHRS and CDR2 YFSETQ. CDR3 region: CASSGDYEQYF.

V is TRBV5-1 and J is TRBJ2-3. The CDR3 loop spans 15 amino acids. The germline CDR1 and CDR2 sequences are SGHRS and YFSETQ. CDR3 residues: CASSLPSGMVDTQYF.

V usage is TRBV7-3 and J usage is TRBJ2-6; the D call from TCRdb, TRBD1, cannot be confirmed without DNA. Germline-derived CDR1 and CDR2 are SGHTA and FQGTGA. This CDR3 contains 15 residues. Here the CDR3 reads CASSSRSSRANVLTF.

The J gene is TRBJ2-1, the V gene TRBV10-3; TCRdb picks TRBD2, but there is no DNA to check that call. CDR3 length: 17 residues. Germline V CDR1 and CDR2: ENHRY, SYGVKD. CDR3 protein: CAISESTGEGTYNEQFF.

This sequence joins TRBV5-5 and TRBJ1-2; no DNA is available, so the TRBD1 call from TCRdb remains unchecked. Germline CDR1 reads SGHKS; CDR2 reads YYEKEE (reference sequence). The CDR3 length is 16 residues. This CDR3 reads CASSNIDRSKWYGYTF. Full variable domain (outside the CDR3, taken from reference TRBV5-5 and TRBJ1-2): DAGVTQSPTHLIKTRGQQVTLRCSPISGHKSVSWYQQVLGQGPQFIFQYYEKEERGRGNFPDRFSARQFPNYSSELNVNALLLGDSALYLCASSNIDRSKWYGYTFGSGTRLTVV.

CDR3 loop: CASSQDEVKNIQYF. The chain has TRBV4-1 and TRBJ2-4. Germline CDR1 and CDR2: MGHRA and YSYEKL. CDR3 length: 14 residues.

The genes are TRBV6-1 and TRBJ1-5. CDR1 and CDR2 (germline): MNHNS, SASEGT. The CDR3 sequence is 14 residues long. The CDR3: CASSALWENQPQHF.

The V gene is TRBV20-1, the J gene TRBJ2-6; TCRdb indicates TRBD2, and absent DNA this call remains unverified. The germline gives CDR1 DFQATT, CDR2 SNEGSKA (reference sequence). The CDR3 extends over 16 amino acids. CDR3 loop: CSASGRTSSGANVLTF.

The CDR3 is CASSRWTSGSSDEQFF. The chain is built from TRBV7-6 and TRBJ2-1; TCRdb designates TRBD2, a call that cannot be tested without DNA. Germline assignment: CDR1 SGHVS and CDR2 FNYEAQ. The CDR3 is made up of 16 amino acids.

The V call is TRBV28, the J call TRBJ1-2. This CDR3 spans 14 amino acids. The germline V gene encodes CDR1 MDHEN and CDR2 SYDVKM. This chain's CDR3 is CASSLYGTTYGYTF.

The chain carries TRBV12-3 or TRBV12-4 and TRBJ2-1; there is no DNA to check the TCRdb D call of TRBD1. CDR3 size: 14 residues. The CDR3 region is CASREGADYNEQFF.

The chain has TRBV29-1 and TRBJ2-5. This CDR3 contains 11 residues. From germline, CDR1 is SQVTM and CDR2 ANQGSEA. The CDR3 reads CSASIWETQYF.

The chain's CDR3 is CASSPILASGTDTQYF. The chain recombines TRBV7-2 with TRBJ2-3; TCRdb designates TRBD2, a call that cannot be tested without DNA. The CDR3 totals 16 residues. Germline loops: CDR1 SGHTA, CDR2 FQGNSA. Drawing the rest from reference TRBV7-2 and TRBJ2-3, the complete variable domain is GAGVSQSPSNKVTEKGKDVELRCDPISGHTALYWYRQSLGQGLEFLIYFQGNSAPDKSGLPSDRFSAERTGGSVSTLTIQRTQQEDSAVYLCASSPILASGTDTQYFGPGTRLTVL.

This chain connects TRBV7-2 to TRBJ2-5. Germline loops: CDR1 SGHTA, CDR2 FQGNSA. CDR3 length: 14 amino acids. CDR3 in amino acids: CASSLRPAQETQYF.

The rearrangement joins TRBV27 to TRBJ1-2; TCRdb's D gene call, TRBD1, goes unchecked for lack of DNA. The germline gives CDR1 MNHEY, CDR2 SMNVEV (reference sequence). The CDR3 has 17 amino acids. CDR3 region: CASSSTPWYRELYGYTF.

The V gene is TRBV28, the J gene TRBJ1-1. The CDR3 runs to 14 residues. Germline CDR1 and CDR2: MDHEN and SYDVKM. The chain's CDR3 is CASSLWQRDTEAFF.

The chain employs TRBV7-2 and TRBJ2-1. This CDR3 has 14 residues. CDR1 SGHTA and CDR2 FQGNSA come from the germline V gene. The CDR3 loop is CASSLAALTNEQFF.

This chain links TRBV6-1 with TRBJ1-2. Germline V gene sequence: CDR1 MNHNS, CDR2 SASEGT. The CDR3 totals 12 residues. CDR3 amino acids: CASRIGVSGYTF.

The chain carries TRBV7-9 and TRBJ1-4. This CDR3 contains 12 residues. CDR1 SEHNR and CDR2 FQNEAQ come from the germline V gene (reference sequence). The CDR3 is CASSLGGQKLFF.

The gene calls are TRBV6-1 and TRBJ1-6; TCRdb proposes TRBD1, but this gene call is untestable without DNA. The germline gives CDR1 MNHNS, CDR2 SASEGT. The CDR3 covers 14 residues. The CDR3: CASNHDPPNSPLHF.

The rearrangement links TRBV18 to TRBJ1-6; as DNA is missing, the TRBD1 call by TCRdb cannot be tested. The CDR3 is 16 amino acids. Germline V gene data show CDR1 as KGHSH and CDR2 as LQKENI. CDR3: CASSHRGTGGNSPLHF.

The rearrangement links TRBV6-2 or TRBV6-3 to TRBJ2-7. This CDR3 has 11 residues. The germline V gene encodes CDR1 MNHEY and CDR2 SVGEGT. The CDR3 sequence: CASSSGFVQYF.

The chain recombines TRBV7-3 with TRBJ2-1; TCRdb returns TRBD2, unconfirmable since there is no DNA. Germline loops: CDR1 SGHTA, CDR2 FQGTGA. The CDR3 runs 15 residues. The CDR3 spells CASSPLAGGRHEQFF.